One sample yielded the 19 T cell receptor beta chains listed below, sequenced in a study of blood T cell repertoires in COVID-19. Method: immunoSEQ multiplex PCR; TCRdb's copy keeps in-frame clones and lacks some. The sample carries 130,000 to 150,000 clones, roughly 80% recorded once. The sequencing input was peripheral blood. These TCRs come from a man aged 45-65 years with active or convalescent COVID-19.

The V and J genes are TRBV5-6 and TRBJ2-4; 7 bases are shared with TRBD1. Trimming at V came to 1 base and at J to 6 bases, leaving 4 bases not matched to a gene. The CDR3 runs to 14 residues. From germline, CDR1 is SGHDT and CDR2 YYEEEE. The CDR3 sequence is CASSLTGTANIQYF. The CDR3 bases are TGTGCCAGCAGCTTGACCGGGACAGCAAACATTCAGTACTTC.

This clone was detected once. The chain carries TRBV3-1 (or the pseudogene TRBV3-2) and TRBJ1-2; no firm D call. Germline V gene sequence: CDR1 LGHDT, CDR2 YNNKEL (reference sequence). CDR3 length equals 14 residues. V was trimmed by 1 base and J by 2 bases, leaving 8 bases between them. CDR3 protein: CASSQGAGNYGYTF. The CDR3 coding sequence is TGTGCCAGCAGCCAAGGGGCAGGAAACTATGGCTACACCTTC.

This clone was observed a single time. Germline and junction disagree at one end, which may indicate a read error. J is TRBJ2-7 and V is TRBV5-6, with 7 nucleotides matching TRBD2. Germline loops: CDR1 SGHDT, CDR2 YYEEEE. This CDR3 contains 13 residues. CDR3: CASSPGLPYEQYF. Written as DNA, the CDR3 is TGTGCCAGCAGCCCGGGACTACCCTATGAGCAGTACTTC.

The rearrangement joins TRBV7-6 to TRBJ2-7; 7 positions agree with TRBD1. This CDR3 spans 15 amino acids. J lost 5 bases, V lost 5 bases, and 12 bases had no gene match. Per the germline V gene, CDR1 is SGHVS and CDR2 is FNYEAQ. In DNA, the CDR3 is TGTGCCAGCAGCCCGTCGGACAGGAACTATGACGAGCAGTACTTC. Translating it yields CASSPSDRNYDEQYF.

V and J are TRBV15 and TRBJ2-3; D not certain. Deletions cut 3 bases from V and 6 bases from J, with 13 bases between. The CDR3 is 14 amino acids. The germline gives CDR1 LNHNV, CDR2 YYDKDF (reference sequence). The CDR3 nucleotides are TGTGCCACCAGCAGTCCTGGCGGCCGGGATACGCAGTATTTT. This translates into CATSSPGGRDTQYF.

The V call is TRBV6-9, the J call TRBJ2-7, with 9 bases lining up with TRBD1. CDR1 MNHGY and CDR2 SVAAGI come from the germline V gene. V was pared by 6 bases and J by 9 bases, with 15 bases of the junction left unmatched. The CDR3 consists of 15 residues. CDR3 DNA sequence: TGTGCCAGCAGGTCCCGGGGGACAGGGAGAGCGCGGCAGTACTTC. Translating it yields CASRSRGTGRARQYF.

The chain links TRBV28 to TRBJ2-5; D ambiguous. The germline V and J ends were trimmed by 0 bases and 5 bases, with 10 bases remaining between them. This CDR3 contains 14 residues. Germline V gene data show CDR1 as MDHEN and CDR2 as SYDVKM. CDR3 in amino acids: CASSLWEYQETQYF. DNA of the CDR3: TGTGCCAGCAGTTTATGGGAGTATCAGGAGACCCAGTACTTC.

This chain links TRBV28 with TRBJ2-5; TRBD2 might be the D (5 bases). CDR1 and CDR2 (germline): MDHEN, SYDVKM. The CDR3 sequence is 14 residues long. Trimming took 7 bases from V and 4 from J, leaving 16 bases between them. This CDR3 reads CASIPEIGRETQYF. The CDR3 DNA reads TGTGCCAGCATCCCAGAAATAGGGAGAGAGACCCAGTACTTC.

The chain combines TRBV28 with TRBJ2-1; a weak D match, TRBD2 (5 bases). CDR3 length: 17 residues. V was clipped by 6 bases and J by 0 bases, with 18 bases between them. Germline assignment: CDR1 MDHEN and CDR2 SYDVKM. CDR3 sequence reads: CASRPAGLSSSYNEQFF. The CDR3 DNA sequence: TGTGCCAGCAGACCGGCGGGTCTTTCAAGCTCCTACAATGAGCAGTTCTTC.

The V gene is TRBV9, the J gene TRBJ2-2, with a tentative D call TRBD1 (6 bases). V was trimmed by 2 bases and J by 4 bases, leaving 12 bases between them. Germline-derived CDR1 and CDR2 are SGDLS and YYNGEE. The length of the CDR3 is 15 residues. For the CDR3, the DNA is TGTGCCAGCAGCGTTCACCAGGGGACCACCGGGGAGCTGTTTTTT. Its translation: CASSVHQGTTGELFF.

This clone was seen more than once but under ten times. The chain has TRBV28 and TRBJ2-1; D uncertain. The CDR3 loop spans 11 amino acids. Between the trimmed V and J ends, which lost 4 bases and 7 bases, there was a span of 5 bases. The germline gives CDR1 MDHEN, CDR2 SYDVKM. The CDR3 DNA sequence: TGTGCCAGCAGTTATTATAATGAGCAGTTCTTC. Its translation is CASSYYNEQFF.

This clone was recorded a few times. This chain connects TRBV18 to TRBJ2-2; D is uncertain. CDR1 and CDR2 from the germline V gene are KGHSH and LQKENI. This CDR3 is built from 12 residues. V was cut by 8 bases and J by 8 bases, with 12 bases left in between. CDR3 sequence: CASATSAGELFF. CDR3 nucleotide sequence: TGTGCCAGCGCCACAAGTGCAGGGGAGCTGTTTTTT.

The CDR3 DNA reads as TGTGCCACCAGTAGAACAGGGGGCCATGGCTACACCTTC. It specifies CATSRTGGHGYTF. The rearrangement uses TRBV24-1 and TRBJ1-2, with TRBD1 identical over 9 bases. This CDR3 is 13 amino acids long. Germline lookup yields CDR1 KGHDR and CDR2 SFDVKD. Losses at the gene ends were 6 bases for V and 6 bases for J; bases not matched to a gene: 4.

This clone was observed a handful of times. In nucleotides, the CDR3 is TGTGCCAGCAGTGAAGCGCCGGCGGGAGCGGGCTACGAGCAGTACTTC. Translation gives CASSEAPAGAGYEQYF. The genes are TRBV2 and TRBJ2-7; 7 nucleotides agree with TRBD2. V shed 0 bases, J shed 3 bases, and the junction held 8 bases outside the gene matches. The CDR3 loop spans 16 amino acids. CDR1 is SNHLY, CDR2 FYNNEI, per germline.

CDR3 DNA: TGTGCCAGCAGCTTCTCGACCCAACCGGGGGAGACCCAGTACTTC. Translated, it gives CASSFSTQPGETQYF. The genes are TRBV7-2 and TRBJ2-5, with a weak D call TRBD2 (5 bases). In germline, CDR1 is SGHTA, CDR2 FQGNSA. V was pared by 3 bases and J by 5 bases, with 16 bases between. The CDR3 is made up of 15 amino acids.

The chain is built from TRBV2 and TRBJ2-1; 11 bases are a match to TRBD2. In germline, CDR1 is SNHLY, CDR2 FYNNEI. The CDR3 is 15 amino acids. With 3 bases clipped from V and 9 bases from J, the junction kept 7 bases outside the gene matches. The CDR3 sequence is CASSDFTSGSAEQFF. Here the CDR3 DNA reads TGTGCCAGCAGTGACTTTACTAGCGGGAGTGCTGAGCAGTTCTTC.

The chain uses TRBV5-1 and TRBJ1-2; perhaps TRBD1 as D (6 bases). Looked up from germline, CDR1 is SGHRS and CDR2 is YFSETQ. This CDR3 has 12 amino acids. V lost 4 bases to trimming and J lost 4 bases, with 8 bases between them. This CDR3 is CASSADSYGYTF. CDR3 DNA sequence: TGCGCCAGCAGCGCGGACAGCTATGGCTACACCTTC.

The rearrangement uses TRBV6-7 and TRBJ2-1, with TRBD1 matching over 10 bases. TRBV6-7 is designated an ORF whose function remains uncertain. Trimming took 0 bases from V and 5 from J; bases not matched to a gene: 4. The CDR3 is 16 amino acids. DNA of the CDR3: TGTGCCAGCAGTTACTCAGGCGGACAGGGGGACAATGAGCAGTTCTTC. Encoded protein: CASSYSGGQGDNEQFF.

The V call is TRBV5-1, the J call TRBJ2-1; no reliable D call. V was cut by 0 bases and J by 2 bases, with 12 bases left in between. Germline V gene data show CDR1 as SGHRS and CDR2 as YFSETQ. CDR3 length equals 16 residues. In DNA, the CDR3 is TGCGCCAGCAGCTTGGGCGGCACGGCTGCCTACAATGAGCAGTTCTTC. It is translated as CASSLGGTAAYNEQFF.